Given below is one T cell receptor beta chain in context. The antigen is unknown. The data stem from a study of T-cell reconstitution after alpha-beta-depleted transplantation in children. This CDR3 has 17 amino acids. Germline loops: CDR1 SGHRS, CDR2 YFSETQ. Trimming cost V 3 bases and J 8 bases; bases outside gene matches: 12. Preparation of the TCRbeta library was carried out with unique molecular identifiers. MiXCR was run by TCRdb on the PCR reads, yielding one entry per CDR3 protein. In the table there are 700,000 to 950,000 distinct CDR3 sequences, approximately 15% of which are singletons. Overall study findings and caveats: Two months or so post-transplant, alpha-beta T cells reportedly derived from several hundred expanded graft clones. There were some patients whose high TCRbeta diversity at day 60 came from surviving recipient T cells and thymic progenitors. After one year, T-cell counts and TCRbeta diversity mostly came from new T cells.

The source is a male patient between 5 and 17 years old who had a stem cell transplant for acute lymphoblastic leukemia, so the T cells may come from the graft donor. V usage is TRBV5-1 and J usage is TRBJ2-2, with 11 positions matching TRBD2. The source was PBMCs, mostly from graft donor cells, collected 360 days after TCRalphabeta/CD19-depleted stem cell transplant. The CDR3 region has the DNA TGCGCCAGCAGCTACCAAAGATCGACTAGCGGGATTGGGGAGCTGTTTTTT. Translating gives CASSYQRSTSGIGELFF.